The T cell receptor (beta chain) described here comes from a study of cytomegalovirus exposure and HLA in healthy donors. Germline CDR1 is SGHDN and CDR2 is FVKESK. The CDR3 contains 17 residues. V was clipped by 2 bases and J by 2 bases, with 15 bases between them. At collection, donors were nominally healthy, but unrecorded immune exposures were probable. In regard to this clone: Its specificity is not known.

Primers: 60 Vbeta forward and 13 Jbeta reverse. Original processing methods: In a later analysis, around 87 million unique TCR beta chains included roughly 11 million shared by two or more donors. Data came from immunoSEQ multiplex PCR; TCRdb stores just in-frame clones and leaves some out. That table supplies the V and J calls and clone size; D and trimming were determined from the DNA. The table shows 130,000 to 150,000 clones, with around 79% occurring only once. Findings and limits, study-wide: One cluster of highly shared sequence variants probably arose as a sequencing artifact.

The sample taken for sequencing was PBMCs. This sequence was found in a woman aged 45 to 65 in good health and CMV-seropositive. V is TRBV14 and J is TRBJ2-2; tentatively, D is TRBD1 (6 bases). This chain's CDR3 is CASSQLRGGYNTGELFF. CDR3 DNA sequence: TGTGCCAGCAGCCAACTCAGGGGTGGGTATAACACCGGGGAGCTGTTTTTT. The full variable domain, rest sourced from reference TRBV14 and TRBJ2-2, is EAGVTQFPSHSVIEKGQTVTLRCDPISGHDNLYWYRRVMGKEIKFLLHFVKESKQDESGMPNNRFLAERTGGTYSTLKVQPAELEDSGVYFCASSQLRGGYNTGELFFGEGSRLTVL.